This T cell receptor beta chain was documented in a study of blood T cells in healthy people across ages (dated by TCRdb to the mid-2010s). For context, the study as a whole: In model experiments, template switching captured about one uniquely barcoded TCR beta cDNA molecule for every two T cells. Age-related changes in TCR beta repertoire diversity were measured in the study by deep sequencing normalized with unique cDNA molecular identifiers. Two additional independent replicas of 1 million unique cDNA reads from the same blood draw were analyzed for two donors (one aged 18 to 29 and one aged 80 or older). The donors were divided into four age groups: young (average approximately 17 years), middle-aged (about 41), aged (approximately 62) and long-lived (around 87). Points the paper makes about the study in general: Estimates of total diversity based on one million sequenced T cells were considered lower bounds and underestimates. Compared with the aged group, the long-lived group had more naive CD4+ T cells, fewer expanded clones and increased TCR diversity, suggesting age selection. A strong correlation was found between observed TCR beta diversity and the percentage of naive T cells measured by flow cytometry. Because the CMV infection status of the donors was unknown, age-related changes in expanded clonotypes may potentially have been confounded. As age increased, observed TCR beta diversity per million T cells dropped in a roughly linear way, and a significant reduction was already evident by age about 36. Conclusive comparison of naive and antigen-experienced compartments was prevented by the profiling of bulk unsorted PBMCs.

A note on this clonotype: There is no known antigen for this receptor. The record has no base qualities; no much larger clone is one base away.

V sheds 0 bases and J sheds 11 bases, leaving 13 bases between their ends. CDR1 is given as LGHNA and CDR2 as YSLEER, both from the germline V gene. The CDR3 holds 13 amino acids from the cysteine to the phenylalanine. The sequence is cut down to CDR3 DNA, 39 bases in frame from base 1. The approximately 41 donors, aged about 6 to 95 years, were systemically healthy Caucasian individuals from Russia. Each donor gave about 9.7 milliliters of peripheral blood, drawn into EDTA-treated Vacutainer tubes. Ficoll-Paque density-gradient centrifugation was used to isolate PBMCs, with at least 6.5 million obtained per sample. Trizol reagent was used to extract total RNA from PBMCs, with at least 6 micrograms per sample. The percentages of naive CD45RAhigh/CD27high T cells were determined by flow cytometry on a PBMC aliquot from every donor. The library was obtained by 5' RACE. For sequencing, an Illumina HiSeq 2500 was employed. A second PCR of roughly 6 to 11 cycles was performed with a sample-barcoded 5' primer and a J-beta primer mix. Each TCR beta cDNA molecule received a unique molecular identifier from a template-switch 5' adaptor carrying 12 random nucleotides. Each sample yielded at least 3 million CDR3-containing paired-end reads. First-strand cDNA was synthesized from all RNA with the Mint cDNA synthesis kit, primed by a TRBC-specific oligonucleotide. Following uracil-DNA glycosylase treatment, all cDNA underwent a first 18-cycle PCR with the universal primers M1SS and BC2_uni_R. Per the original workflow: For normalization, 1 million high-quality reads, each with a distinct molecular identifier, were randomly selected from each sample. Instead of being binned into consensus sequences, reads that shared molecular identifiers were thrown out. MiTCR, run with a Q25 quality threshold and the strictest error-elimination algorithm, handled CDR3 identification, clonotype clustering and error correction. A nonparametric unseen species model using Euler transformation provided a lower-bound estimate of total TCR beta diversity. TCRdb reprocessed the public reads (quality trimming at Q25 with fastp, clone calling with MiXCR) and kept in-frame beta chains. Each record represents a unique CDR3 protein, reported with the most common genes and DNA among its rows. TCRdb, rather than the study authors, made the V and J calls. The sample table shows fewer than 1,200,000 distinct CDR3 sequences, and 20% to 25% are seen once. The ten most abundant clones make up approximately 0.7% of the sample.

These same records also appear under a second study, on T cells of mothers and their children. The second paper further reports: The donors were nine systemically healthy Caucasian individuals, made up of three mothers and their six children. cDNA synthesis consumed the entire amount of extracted RNA, loaded at approximately 1.6 ug RNA in each 15 ul reaction. In the second PCR, the M1S primer added sample barcodes and 2-4 random nucleotides. More than 9.5 million TCR beta CDR3 reads were obtained from each mother, and roughly 3 million reads were obtained from each child. TCR recombination output is similarly shaped by thymic selection in related and unrelated pairs, with a minor effect exerted by inherited differences. Normalized repertoire overlap in related mother-child pairs was always slightly higher than in unrelated mother-child pairs, but the difference was never significant. No persistent microchimeric T cell clones were found, with a detection sensitivity of 75 to 100 clones per million clonotypes. The study used deep NGS to compare TCR beta repertoires of mothers and children, seeking features distinguishing related mother-child pairs from unrelated individuals. Mothers averaged around 40 +/- 4 years of age and children averaged approximately 12 +/- 4 years. After adapters were ligated using NEBNext reagents, the libraries underwent 100+100 nt paired-end sequencing on an Illumina HiSeq 2000. To avoid cross-contamination, the mother libraries and the child libraries were prepared a month apart and sequenced in separate runs. For each donor, between about 500,000 and 2,100,000 distinct TCR beta clonotypes were identified. Naive TCR beta clonotypes were estimated from low-frequency clonotypes matched to each donor's FACS-determined naive share, without sorting.

The chain joins TRBV4-3 to TRBJ1-1; too little of a D gene remains to name it. This clonotype originated in a girl aged 2 to 9 in good health. What was sequenced was blood. The CDR3 region has the sequence CASSQDQEAFAFF. The bases read TGCGCCAGCAGCCAAGATCAAGAGGCATTCGCTTTCTTT.